The rows below give T cell receptor beta chains drawn from one sample of a study of cytomegalovirus exposure and HLA in healthy donors. Assay: immunoSEQ multiplex PCR; the TCRdb copy retains only in-frame clones and omits some. In the table there are approximately 160,000 clones, over 80% of which are singletons. The sequencing sample was made of PBMCs. Receptors were obtained from a girl aged 10 to 17 in good health and CMV-seropositive. Each CDR3 is given with its conserved first and last residue. Each record gives: CDR3 length, clone size, V gene, D gene, J gene, CDR3 protein, CDR3 DNA. D genes are given only for firm matches. Only part of the rows carry a size: once, few, many, or a class if the clone is expanded.

len: 17; abundance: few; v_gene: TRBV4-3; d_gene: TRBD1; j_gene: TRBJ1-1; CDR3aa: CASSLERTGVANTEAFF; CDR3nt: TGCGCCAGCAGCCTAGAACGGACAGGGGTTGCGAACACTGAAGCTTTCTTT
len: 14; abundance: once; v_gene: TRBV19; d_gene: TRBD1; j_gene: TRBJ1-1; CDR3aa: CASSIGQGNTEAFF; CDR3nt: TGTGCCAGTAGTATAGGACAGGGAAACACTGAAGCTTTCTTT
len: 19; abundance: -; v_gene: TRBV6-1; d_gene: TRBD1; j_gene: TRBJ2-5; CDR3aa: CASSEEMAWDRGLVETQYF; CDR3nt: TGTGCCAGCAGTGAAGAGATGGCGTGGGACAGGGGGCTCGTCGAGACCCAGTACTTC
len: 14; abundance: -; v_gene: TRBV19; d_gene: -; j_gene: TRBJ1-4; CDR3aa: CASTPTQANEKLFF; CDR3nt: TGTGCCAGTACCCCGACGCAGGCTAATGAAAAACTGTTTTTT
len: 15; abundance: once; v_gene: TRBV16; d_gene: -; j_gene: TRBJ2-7; CDR3aa: CASSQTGTIAYEQYF; CDR3nt: TGTGCCAGCAGCCAAACCGGGACAATTGCTTACGAGCAGTACTTC
len: 16; abundance: -; v_gene: TRBV9; d_gene: TRBD2; j_gene: TRBJ2-7; CDR3aa: CASSLLGTSGPYEQYF; CDR3nt: TGTGCCAGCAGCCTCCTCGGGACTAGCGGGCCTTACGAGCAGTACTTC
len: 17; abundance: few; v_gene: TRBV7-2; d_gene: -; j_gene: TRBJ2-1; CDR3aa: CASSLVLAGALYNEQFF; CDR3nt: TGTGCCAGCAGCTTAGTTCTCGCGGGGGCCCTCTACAATGAGCAGTTCTTC
len: 16; abundance: -; v_gene: TRBV10-3; d_gene: TRBD2; j_gene: TRBJ2-7; CDR3aa: CAISGELAGAALEQYF; CDR3nt: TGTGCCATCAGTGGAGAACTAGCGGGGGCAGCTCTTGAGCAGTACTTC
len: 16; abundance: -; v_gene: TRBV7-6; d_gene: TRBD2; j_gene: TRBJ2-7; CDR3aa: CASSLVASGSGYEQYF; CDR3nt: TGTGCCAGCAGCTTAGTCGCTAGCGGGAGTGGTTACGAGCAGTACTTC
len: 14; abundance: -; v_gene: TRBV7-2; d_gene: -; j_gene: TRBJ2-5; CDR3aa: CASSFTTGLETQYF; CDR3nt: TGTGCCAGCAGCTTCACCACTGGACTGGAGACCCAGTACTTC
len: 14; abundance: -; v_gene: TRBV28; d_gene: -; j_gene: TRBJ1-1; CDR3aa: CATCPQGPHTEAFF; CDR3nt: TGTGCCACATGTCCCCAGGGGCCTCACACTGAAGCTTTCTTT
len: 15; abundance: few; v_gene: TRBV7-3; d_gene: -; j_gene: TRBJ2-3; CDR3aa: CASSLSRGRTDTQYF; CDR3nt: TGTGCCAGCAGCTTGTCCAGAGGGAGGACAGATACGCAGTATTTT
len: 13; abundance: -; v_gene: TRBV5-6; d_gene: -; j_gene: TRBJ1-5; CDR3aa: CASSLRWSQPQHF; CDR3nt: TGTGCCAGCAGCTTGAGGTGGAGTCAGCCCCAGCATTTT
len: 14; abundance: -; v_gene: TRBV11-2; d_gene: TRBD1; j_gene: TRBJ2-7; CDR3aa: CASGDRDRTDEQYF; CDR3nt: TGTGCCAGCGGCGACCGGGACAGGACAGACGAGCAGTACTTC
len: 19; abundance: -; v_gene: TRBV28; d_gene: TRBD2; j_gene: TRBJ2-1; CDR3aa: CASSSRKLAEWSSYNEQFF; CDR3nt: TGTGCCAGCAGTTCCCGAAAACTAGCGGAGTGGAGCTCCTACAATGAGCAGTTCTTC
len: 14; abundance: -; v_gene: TRBV28; d_gene: -; j_gene: TRBJ2-3; CDR3aa: CASSFDTSRDTQYF; CDR3nt: TGTGCCAGCAGTTTCGACACTAGCAGGGATACGCAGTATTTT
len: 16; abundance: -; v_gene: TRBV9; d_gene: TRBD1; j_gene: TRBJ1-3; CDR3aa: CASSVVTGWAGNTIYF; CDR3nt: TGTGCCAGCAGCGTAGTGACAGGGTGGGCTGGAAACACCATATATTTT
len: 12; abundance: -; v_gene: TRBV6-5; d_gene: TRBD1; j_gene: TRBJ1-2; CDR3aa: CAGQTGDYGYTF; CDR3nt: TGTGCCGGTCAGACAGGGGACTATGGCTACACCTTC
len: 12; abundance: -; v_gene: TRBV28; d_gene: TRBD1; j_gene: TRBJ1-2; CDR3aa: CASSWDRNGYTF; CDR3nt: TGTGCCAGCAGTTGGGACAGGAATGGCTACACCTTC
len: 16; abundance: -; v_gene: TRBV27; d_gene: -; j_gene: TRBJ1-1; CDR3aa: CASSLVVAGLYTEAFF; CDR3nt: TGTGCCAGCAGTTTAGTAGTGGCCGGACTGTACACTGAAGCTTTCTTT
len: 16; abundance: -; v_gene: TRBV28; d_gene: -; j_gene: TRBJ1-2; CDR3aa: CASSPPRRAWGDGYTF; CDR3nt: TGTGCCAGCAGTCCGCCCCGGCGGGCGTGGGGTGATGGCTACACCTTC
len: 16; abundance: -; v_gene: TRBV28; d_gene: TRBD1; j_gene: TRBJ1-1; CDR3aa: CASSLSKTGGRTEAFF; CDR3nt: TGTGCCAGCAGTTTATCGAAGACAGGGGGCAGGACTGAAGCTTTCTTT
len: 17; abundance: -; v_gene: TRBV5-6; d_gene: TRBD1; j_gene: TRBJ1-2; CDR3aa: CASSRVTGLYSSHGYTF; CDR3nt: TGTGCCAGCAGCCGGGTGACAGGGTTGTATAGTTCCCATGGCTACACCTTC
len: 12; abundance: -; v_gene: TRBV19; d_gene: -; j_gene: TRBJ2-1; CDR3aa: CASSTVNNEQFF; CDR3nt: TGTGCCAGTAGTACGGTCAATAATGAGCAGTTCTTC
len: 14; abundance: -; v_gene: TRBV30; d_gene: -; j_gene: TRBJ1-2; CDR3aa: CAWRWGEFGYGYTF; CDR3nt: TGTGCCTGGAGATGGGGGGAGTTCGGCTATGGCTACACCTTC
len: 15; abundance: few; v_gene: TRBV5-6; d_gene: TRBD1; j_gene: TRBJ1-1; CDR3aa: CASSYQDRGPTEAFF; CDR3nt: TGTGCCAGCAGCTATCAAGACAGGGGGCCCACTGAAGCTTTCTTT
len: 15; abundance: -; v_gene: TRBV5-1; d_gene: -; j_gene: TRBJ1-1; CDR3aa: CASSLEGRGNTEAFF; CDR3nt: TGCGCCAGCAGCTTGGAGGGGCGGGGAAACACTGAAGCTTTCTTT
len: 16; abundance: -; v_gene: TRBV27; d_gene: TRBD2; j_gene: TRBJ2-7; CDR3aa: CASTEGGAGGIHEQYF; CDR3nt: TGTGCCAGCACCGAAGGGGGCGCGGGGGGGATCCACGAGCAGTACTTC
len: 14; abundance: few; v_gene: TRBV6-6; d_gene: -; j_gene: TRBJ1-4; CDR3aa: CASSYARGNEKLFF; CDR3nt: TGTGCCAGCAGTTATGCCAGGGGAAATGAAAAACTGTTTTTT
len: 16; abundance: -; v_gene: TRBV7-3; d_gene: TRBD2; j_gene: TRBJ2-1; CDR3aa: CASSVSSGRAGNEQFF; CDR3nt: TGTGCCAGCAGCGTGTCTAGCGGGAGGGCCGGGAATGAGCAGTTCTTC
len: 16; abundance: -; v_gene: TRBV29-1; d_gene: TRBD1; j_gene: TRBJ1-4; CDR3aa: CSVEARDRGFSEKLFF; CDR3nt: TGCAGCGTTGAAGCGCGCGACAGGGGATTTTCTGAAAAACTGTTTTTT
len: 15; abundance: -; v_gene: TRBV13; d_gene: -; j_gene: TRBJ1-4; CDR3aa: CASSSSGVPNEKLFF; CDR3nt: TGTGCCAGCAGCTCCTCAGGGGTTCCTAATGAAAAACTGTTTTTT
len: 15; abundance: -; v_gene: TRBV2; d_gene: TRBD2; j_gene: TRBJ2-1; CDR3aa: CASTSGSSSYNEQFF; CDR3nt: TGTGCCAGCACTAGCGGGAGCAGCTCCTACAATGAGCAGTTCTTC
len: 14; abundance: -; v_gene: TRBV28; d_gene: TRBD1; j_gene: TRBJ1-2; CDR3aa: CASLGTGLVYGYTF; CDR3nt: TGTGCCAGCCTAGGGACAGGACTTGTCTATGGCTACACCTTC
len: 15; abundance: -; v_gene: TRBV6-1; d_gene: -; j_gene: TRBJ1-2; CDR3aa: CASSEGRGRVNGYTF; CDR3nt: TGTGCCAGCAGTGAGGGCAGGGGAAGGGTAAATGGCTACACCTTC
len: 16; abundance: -; v_gene: TRBV4-3; d_gene: TRBD1; j_gene: TRBJ2-7; CDR3aa: CASSQGTGGDRYEQYF; CDR3nt: TGCGCCAGCAGCCAAGGGACAGGGGGCGATCGCTACGAGCAGTACTTC
len: 11; abundance: -; v_gene: TRBV27; d_gene: -; j_gene: TRBJ2-1; CDR3aa: CASRRNNEQFF; CDR3nt: TGTGCCAGCAGGCGAAACAATGAGCAGTTCTTC
len: 16; abundance: -; v_gene: TRBV28; d_gene: TRBD1; j_gene: TRBJ1-1; CDR3aa: CASSLTETGKDTEAFF; CDR3nt: TGTGCCAGCAGTTTAACCGAGACAGGGAAGGACACTGAAGCTTTCTTT